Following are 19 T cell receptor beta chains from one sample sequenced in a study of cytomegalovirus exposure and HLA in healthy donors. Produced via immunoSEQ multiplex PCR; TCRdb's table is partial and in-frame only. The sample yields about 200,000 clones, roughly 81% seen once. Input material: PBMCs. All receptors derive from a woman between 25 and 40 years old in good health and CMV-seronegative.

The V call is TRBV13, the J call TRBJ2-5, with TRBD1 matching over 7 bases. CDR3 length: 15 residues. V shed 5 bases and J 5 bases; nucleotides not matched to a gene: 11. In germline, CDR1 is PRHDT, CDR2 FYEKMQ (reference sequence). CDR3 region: CASSVRQGRMETQYF. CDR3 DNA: TGTGCCAGCAGCGTACGACAGGGTCGGATGGAGACCCAGTACTTC.

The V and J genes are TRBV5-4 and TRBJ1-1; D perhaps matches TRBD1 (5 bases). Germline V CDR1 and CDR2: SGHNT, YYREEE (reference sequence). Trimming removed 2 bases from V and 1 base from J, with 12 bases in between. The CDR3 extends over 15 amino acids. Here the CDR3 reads CASSLDQGTNTEAFF. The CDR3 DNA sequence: TGTGCCAGCAGCTTAGACCAGGGTACGAACACTGAAGCTTTCTTT.

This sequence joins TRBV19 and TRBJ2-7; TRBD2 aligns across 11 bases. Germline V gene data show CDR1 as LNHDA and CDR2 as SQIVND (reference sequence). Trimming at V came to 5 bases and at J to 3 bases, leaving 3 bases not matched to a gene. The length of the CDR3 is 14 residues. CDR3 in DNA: TGTGCCAGTAGTGCGGGACTAGCGGACTACGAGCAGTACTTC. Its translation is CASSAGLADYEQYF.

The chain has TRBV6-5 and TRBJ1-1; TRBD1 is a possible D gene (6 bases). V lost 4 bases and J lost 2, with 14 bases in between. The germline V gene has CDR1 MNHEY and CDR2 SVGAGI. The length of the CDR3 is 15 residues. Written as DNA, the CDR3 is TGTGCCAGCAGTTCCTCCGGGACAAGAAACACTGAAGCTTTCTTT. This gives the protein CASSSSGTRNTEAFF.

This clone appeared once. CDR3 nucleotides: TGTGCCAGCAGTGGTAGCGGTGCCTACAATGAGCAGTTCTTC. This translates into CASSGSGAYNEQFF. This chain connects TRBV28 to TRBJ2-1; weak D call: TRBD2 (6 bases). Germline V CDR1 and CDR2: MDHEN, SYDVKM. V was clipped by 5 bases and J by 2 bases, with 10 bases between them. This CDR3 has 14 amino acids.

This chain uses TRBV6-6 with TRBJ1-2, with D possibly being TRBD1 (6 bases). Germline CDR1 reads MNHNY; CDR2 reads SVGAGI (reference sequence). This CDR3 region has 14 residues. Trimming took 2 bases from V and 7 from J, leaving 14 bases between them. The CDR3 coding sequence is TGTGCCAGCAGTTACGAGGGACAAATTGGTGGCTACACCTTC. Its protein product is CASSYEGQIGGYTF.

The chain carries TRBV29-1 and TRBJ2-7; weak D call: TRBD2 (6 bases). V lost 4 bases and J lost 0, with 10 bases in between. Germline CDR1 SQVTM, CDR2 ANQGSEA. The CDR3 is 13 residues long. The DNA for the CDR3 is TGCAGCGTTGCGGGGGAAAGCTCCTACGAGCAGTACTTC. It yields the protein CSVAGESSYEQYF.

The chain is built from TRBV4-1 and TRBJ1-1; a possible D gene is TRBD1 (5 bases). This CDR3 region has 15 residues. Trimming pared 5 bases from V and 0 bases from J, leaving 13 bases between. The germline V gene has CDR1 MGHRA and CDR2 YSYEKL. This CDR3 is CASSKTGLLNTEAFF. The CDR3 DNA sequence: TGCGCCAGCAGCAAAACGGGACTGTTGAACACTGAAGCTTTCTTT.

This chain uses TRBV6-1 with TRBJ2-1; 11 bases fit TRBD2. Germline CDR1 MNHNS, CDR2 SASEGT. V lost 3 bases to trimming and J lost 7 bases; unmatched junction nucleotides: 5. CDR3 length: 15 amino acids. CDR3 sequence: CASSDLSGGANEQFF. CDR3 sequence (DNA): TGTGCCAGCAGTGATCTTAGCGGGGGGGCGAATGAGCAGTTCTTC.

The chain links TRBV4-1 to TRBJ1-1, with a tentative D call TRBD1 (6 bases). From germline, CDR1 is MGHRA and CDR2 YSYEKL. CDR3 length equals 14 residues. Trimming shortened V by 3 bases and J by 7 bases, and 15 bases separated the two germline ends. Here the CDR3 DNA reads TGCGCCAGCAGCCAGCCTGGGGGAGGGGGTGAAGCTTTCTTT. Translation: CASSQPGGGGEAFF.

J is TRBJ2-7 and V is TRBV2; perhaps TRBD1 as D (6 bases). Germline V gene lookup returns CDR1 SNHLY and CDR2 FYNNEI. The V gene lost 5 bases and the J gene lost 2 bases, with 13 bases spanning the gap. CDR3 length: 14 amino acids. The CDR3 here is CASSRNGQTYEQYF. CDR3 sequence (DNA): TGTGCCAGCAGTCGCAATGGACAGACCTACGAGCAGTACTTC.

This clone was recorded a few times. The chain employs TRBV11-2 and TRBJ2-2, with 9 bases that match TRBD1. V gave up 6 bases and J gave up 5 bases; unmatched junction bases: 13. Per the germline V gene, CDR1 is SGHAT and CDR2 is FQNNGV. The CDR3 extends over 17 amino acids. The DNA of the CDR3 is TGTGCCAGCAGTCGAATTCCGGGACAGGGATCGACCGGGGAGCTGTTTTTT. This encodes CASSRIPGQGSTGELFF.

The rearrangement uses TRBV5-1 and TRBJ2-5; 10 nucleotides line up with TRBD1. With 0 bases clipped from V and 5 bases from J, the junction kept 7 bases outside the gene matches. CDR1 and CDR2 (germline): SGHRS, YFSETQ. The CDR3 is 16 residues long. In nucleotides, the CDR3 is TGCGCCAGCAGCTTGGACGACAGGGGGCGTTTTGAGACCCAGTACTTC. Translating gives CASSLDDRGRFETQYF.

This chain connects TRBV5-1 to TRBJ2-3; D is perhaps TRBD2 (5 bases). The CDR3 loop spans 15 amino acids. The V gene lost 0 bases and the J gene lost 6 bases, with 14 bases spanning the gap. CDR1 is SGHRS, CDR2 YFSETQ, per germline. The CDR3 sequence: CASSLVGRDSDTQYF. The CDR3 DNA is TGCGCCAGCAGCTTGGTAGGACGGGATTCGGATACGCAGTATTTT.

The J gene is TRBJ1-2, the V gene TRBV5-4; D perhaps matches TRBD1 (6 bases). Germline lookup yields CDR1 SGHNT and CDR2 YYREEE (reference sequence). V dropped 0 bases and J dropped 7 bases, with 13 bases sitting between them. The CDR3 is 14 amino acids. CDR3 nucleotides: TGTGCCAGCAGCTTGGCCCAGGGGCCGCCTGGCTACACCTTC. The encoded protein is CASSLAQGPPGYTF.

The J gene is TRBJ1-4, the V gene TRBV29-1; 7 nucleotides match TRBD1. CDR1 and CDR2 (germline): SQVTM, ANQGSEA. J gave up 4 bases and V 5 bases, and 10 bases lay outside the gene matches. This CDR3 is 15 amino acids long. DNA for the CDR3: TGCAGCGTTTCAGGGGGAGGAATGTTTAATGAAAAACTGTTTTTT. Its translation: CSVSGGGMFNEKLFF.

CDR3 amino acids: CASSRLAGEVGELFF. The CDR3 region has the DNA TGTGCCAGCAGCCGACTAGCGGGAGAGGTCGGGGAGCTGTTTTTT. V is TRBV6-6 and J is TRBJ2-2; 12 bases map to TRBD2. J lost 7 bases, V lost 6 bases, and 6 bases had no gene match. CDR3 length: 15 amino acids. CDR1 and CDR2 (germline): MNHNY, SVGAGI (reference sequence).

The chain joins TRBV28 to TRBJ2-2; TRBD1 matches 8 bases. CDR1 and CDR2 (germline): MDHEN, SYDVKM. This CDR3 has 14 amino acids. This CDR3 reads CASSGAGGSGELFF. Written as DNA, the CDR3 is TGTGCGAGCTCAGGGGCAGGGGGCAGCGGGGAGCTGTTTTTT.

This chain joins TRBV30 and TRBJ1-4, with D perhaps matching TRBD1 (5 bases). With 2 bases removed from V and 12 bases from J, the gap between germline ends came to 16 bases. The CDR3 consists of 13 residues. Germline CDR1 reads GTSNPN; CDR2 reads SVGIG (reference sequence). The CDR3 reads CAWSSGFANELFF. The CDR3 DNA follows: TGTGCCTGGAGTTCAGGGTTCGCGAACGAACTGTTTTTT.